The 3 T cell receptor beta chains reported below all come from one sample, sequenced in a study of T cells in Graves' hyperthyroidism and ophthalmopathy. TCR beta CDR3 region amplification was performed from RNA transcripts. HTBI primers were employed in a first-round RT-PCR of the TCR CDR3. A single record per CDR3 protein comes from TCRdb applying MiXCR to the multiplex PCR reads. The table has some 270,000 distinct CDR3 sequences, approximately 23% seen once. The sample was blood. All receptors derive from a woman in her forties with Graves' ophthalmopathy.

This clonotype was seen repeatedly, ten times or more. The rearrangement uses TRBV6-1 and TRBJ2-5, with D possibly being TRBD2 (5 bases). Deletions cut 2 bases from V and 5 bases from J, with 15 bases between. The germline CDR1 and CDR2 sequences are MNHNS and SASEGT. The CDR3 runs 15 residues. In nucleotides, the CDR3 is TGTGCCAGCAGTGAATTCGCGGATTGGAGGGAGACCCAGTACTTC. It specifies CASSEFADWRETQYF.

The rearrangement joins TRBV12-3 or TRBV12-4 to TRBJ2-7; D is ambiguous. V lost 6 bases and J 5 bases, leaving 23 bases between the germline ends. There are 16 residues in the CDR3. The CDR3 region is CASSKMVLGPRHEQYF. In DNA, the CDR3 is TGTGCCAGCAGCAAAATGGTTCTAGGCCCACGGCACGAGCAGTACTTC.

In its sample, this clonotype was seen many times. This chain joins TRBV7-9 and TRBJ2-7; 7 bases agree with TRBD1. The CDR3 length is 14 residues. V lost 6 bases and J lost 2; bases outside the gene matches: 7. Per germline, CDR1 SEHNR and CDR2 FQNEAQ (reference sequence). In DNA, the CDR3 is TGTGCCAGCAGTCCAGGTGACAGGGCCTACGAGCAGTACTTC. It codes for CASSPGDRAYEQYF. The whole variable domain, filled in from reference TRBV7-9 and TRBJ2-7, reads DTGVSQNPRHKITKRGQNVTFRCDPISEHNRLYWYRQTLGQGPEFLTYFQNEAQLEKSRLLSDRFSAERPKGSFSTLEIQRTEQGDSAMYLCASSPGDRAYEQYFGPGTRLTVT.